This T cell receptor beta chain was sequenced during a study of T cells in women clearing cervical HPV infection (dated by TCRdb to about 2018). Regarding the research as a whole: Cases were roughly 24 women with histologically confirmed HPV16-related CIN3 or worse, including a couple of invasive cancers. The controls were 25 or so women whose single incident HPV16 infection cleared within 12 months with no development of precancer or cancer. Blood from cases was collected at the visit at which the lesion was first identified, whereas blood from controls was collected once infection was no longer detected. For cases, a median interval of 149 days, with an interquartile range of roughly 85 to 220 days, was observed between lesion detection and blood sampling. Because only a few women had HLA typing data, the possibility that HLA type acted as a confounder could not be ruled out. This exploratory proof-of-principle case-control study, nested within the Guanacaste HPV Natural History Study in Costa Rica, compared TCR repertoires among women with different cervical HPV16 outcomes. Cases and controls were matched on age within five years and on year of sample collection. Median age was about 35 years in cases versus less than 40 in controls, and baseline characteristics did not differ significantly. The parent cohort enrolled 9,800 or so women aged 18 or older in Guanacaste, Costa Rica, during about 1993 to 1994 and followed them for around 7 years. Five blinded duplicates per group were added as quality controls, giving approximately 60 samples: around 50 participants and ten or so replicates.

The germline V gene sets CDR1 to KGHSH and CDR2 to LQKENI. The CDR3 numbers 13 residues from cysteine through phenylalanine. The DNA shown is the part of the CDR3 that was read: 30 bases, in frame from base 1. What the research found in general, with its limitations: TRBV6-7 relative abundance was lower in cases than in controls (about 0.099% versus 0.16%; Bonferroni P = 0.0008). By combining richness with V gene abundances, random forest classifiers separated cases from controls with an estimated AUC of 0.83. Because the number of T cells in each sample was unknown, differences in richness could reflect differing T-cell content rather than repertoire biology. Across sequencing depths, CIN3+ cases showed significantly higher TCR repertoire richness than controls, but evenness did not differ between the groups. The cross-sectional design could not show whether the associations came before the infection or were a result of it, and neither effector/memory subsets nor HPV-specific T cells were isolated.

Every participant had a single incident cervical HPV16 infection, and women with prevalent HPV16 infections were excluded. Cervical HPV DNA was detected by MY09/MY11 PCR and genotyped by dot-blot hybridization. Around 15 mL of heparinized blood were centrifuged, and the buffy coat was split into aliquots, frozen at -30 degrees C, and then kept at -80 degrees C. Genomic DNA was extracted from buffy coat specimens using QIAGEN kits. In the case of this clone: Which antigen it targets is not known. The sequenced fragment ends 3 residues before the CDR3 boundary, so the rest is inferred from the germline J gene.

The immunoSEQ assay used multiplex PCR to amplify TCR beta CDR3 regions from an average of approximately 1,100 ng of genomic DNA per sample. To correct primer bias, the assay used a complete synthetic TCR repertoire to set an amplification baseline. The amplicons were sequenced on the Illumina platform. On the authors' methods: Error correction of the sequences involved clustering with frequency ratios plus a modified nearest-neighbor algorithm, after which the sequences were analyzed in the immunoSEQ Analyzer using IMGT gene definitions. At each rarefaction depth, TCR richness and evenness were averaged across 20 rarefaction repeats, and samples with fewer sequences than that depth were excluded. V, D and J gene relative abundances were compared between groups with Wilcoxon rank sum tests, applying FDR correction. In the blinded duplicates, the intraclass correlation was approximately 96% for TCR richness and averaged about 80% across around 66 gene segments. TCRdb holds this immuneACCESS table with in-frame rearrangements only. Some clones are missing; in checked studies, unresolved V genes explain under half, and the rest has no known cause. V, J and clone size are taken as reported in that table, and D and trimming were inferred from the DNA itself. The sample table includes some 46,000 clones. The top ten clones comprise 35% to 45% of the sample.

Sequencing used blood buffy coat. The receptor was isolated from a woman between 18 and 69 years old with a cervical HPV16 infection that either progressed to CIN3+ or cleared (not recorded which). The chain employs TRBV18 and TRBJ2-4, with the D gene not clear enough to name. The sequenced CDR3 bases are TGTGCCAGCTCAACATCTGGGTACTATGGT. It is translated as CASSTSGYYG. The CDR3 in full is CASSTSGYYGQYF. The full variable domain, with segments outside the CDR3 supplied by the reference TRBV18 and TRBJ2-4 proteins, appears as NAGVMQNPRHLVRRRGQEARLRCSPMKGHSHVYWYRQLPEEGLKFMVYLQKENIIDESGMPKERFSAEFPKEGPSILRIQQVVRGDSAAYFCASSTSGYYGQYFGAGTRLSVL.